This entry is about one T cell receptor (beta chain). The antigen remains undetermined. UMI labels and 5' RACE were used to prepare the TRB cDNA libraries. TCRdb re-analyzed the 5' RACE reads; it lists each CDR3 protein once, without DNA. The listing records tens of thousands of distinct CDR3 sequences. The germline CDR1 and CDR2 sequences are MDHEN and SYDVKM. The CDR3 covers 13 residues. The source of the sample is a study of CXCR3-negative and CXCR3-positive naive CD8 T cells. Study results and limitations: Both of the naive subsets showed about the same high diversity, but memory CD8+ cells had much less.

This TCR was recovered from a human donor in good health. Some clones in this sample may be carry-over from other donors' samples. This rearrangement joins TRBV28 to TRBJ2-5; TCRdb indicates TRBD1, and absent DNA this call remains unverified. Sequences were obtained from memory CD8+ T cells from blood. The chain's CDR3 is CASSFGGAETQYF.